These T cell receptor beta chains were read from a single sample in a study of blood T cell repertoires in COVID-19. Sequencing was performed with immunoSEQ multiplex PCR; in TCRdb, only in-frame clones are kept and a portion is missing. The profile shows some 70,000 clones, less than 85% of them singletons. The sequenced material came from peripheral blood. These receptors were taken from a man in his fifties or sixties with acute or convalescent COVID-19. The CDR3 runs from the conserved cysteine through the conserved F or W. A D gene is named only where the DNA matches it firmly. Expanded clones are given a class, and other clones once, few, many or no size at all.

d_gene	abundance	v_gene	j_gene	CDR3aa	CDR3nt
-	few	TRBV6-5	TRBJ1-6	CASSYSLPTDSPLHF	TGTGCCAGCAGTTACTCTCTTCCCACTGATTCACCCCTCCACTTT
TRBD1	-	TRBV18	TRBJ1-1	CASSPSGQGVLEAFF	TGTGCCAGCTCACCATCTGGGCAGGGGGTTCTCGAAGCTTTCTTT
-	-	TRBV7-7	TRBJ1-1	CASSLVPGSEAFF	TGTGCCAGCAGCTTAGTTCCCGGGTCTGAAGCTTTCTTT
-	-	TRBV30	TRBJ1-2	CAWGGSAGIPLYGYTF	TGTGCCTGGGGTGGGTCTGCGGGGATTCCCCTCTATGGCTACACCTTC
-	-	TRBV29-1	TRBJ1-1	CSGGRGSTEAFF	TGCAGCGGGGGGCGAGGGAGCACTGAAGCTTTCTTT
-	-	TRBV20-1	TRBJ2-5	CSATGQETQYF	TGCAGTGCTACAGGGCAAGAGACCCAGTACTTC
TRBD2	-	TRBV24-1	TRBJ2-1	CATSEILAGGRNEQFF	TGTGCCACCAGTGAAATCTTAGCGGGGGGGCGAAATGAGCAGTTCTTC
-	-	TRBV18	TRBJ1-5	CASSREHSNQPQHF	TGTGCCAGCTCAAGAGAGCATAGCAATCAGCCCCAGCATTTT
TRBD2	-	TRBV6-2/TRBV6-3	TRBJ2-1	CASSSSEGSGGPFLF	TGTGCCAGCAGTTCCTCGGAGGGTAGCGGGGGCCCCTTCCTCTTC
-	-	TRBV10-3	TRBJ2-7	CAIRDTRDPYEQYF	TGTGCCATCAGGGACACTCGTGATCCCTACGAGCAGTACTTC
-	-	TRBV6-2/TRBV6-3	TRBJ2-5	CASSYSRETQYF	TGTGCCAGCAGTTATAGTCGAGAGACCCAGTACTTC
TRBD1	-	TRBV11-2	TRBJ1-3	CASSLVAGGSGNTIYF	TGTGCCAGCAGCTTAGTGGCAGGGGGCTCTGGAAACACCATATATTTT
TRBD1	-	TRBV25-1	TRBJ1-3	CASGDRKSSGNTIYF	TGTGCCAGCGGGGACAGAAAGAGCTCTGGAAACACCATATATTTT
TRBD2	-	TRBV5-6	TRBJ2-1	CASSGLAGSFYNEQFF	TGTGCCAGCAGCGGATTAGCGGGGAGTTTCTACAATGAGCAGTTCTTC
TRBD1	-	TRBV5-4	TRBJ2-1	CASSLAGQGARQFF	TGTGCCAGCAGCTTGGCGGGACAGGGAGCCAGACAGTTCTTC
-	-	TRBV19	TRBJ1-4	CASSKQEKLFF	TGTGCCAGTAGTAAACAAGAAAAACTGTTTTTT
-	-	TRBV18	TRBJ1-3	CASSRQVSGNTIYF	TGTGCCAGCTCACGACAGGTCTCTGGAAACACCATATATTTT
-	-	TRBV11-2	TRBJ1-5	CASSLDRNQPQHF	TGTGCCAGCAGCTTAGACAGGAATCAGCCCCAGCATTTT
TRBD1	many	TRBV4-3	TRBJ1-4	CASSQDLGQAVSSEKLFF	TGCGCCAGCAGCCAAGATCTGGGACAGGCGGTCAGCAGTGAAAAACTGTTTTTT
TRBD2	-	TRBV5-4	TRBJ2-3	CASKGRGEYTQYF	TGTGCCAGCAAAGGGCGGGGGGAGTATACGCAGTATTTT
-	-	TRBV19	TRBJ1-1	CASTSPMGVNTEAFF	TGTGCCAGTACGAGCCCCATGGGAGTGAACACTGAAGCTTTCTTT
-	-	TRBV4-1	TRBJ2-1	CASSQNLYNEQFF	TGCGCCAGCAGCCAAAATCTATACAATGAGCAGTTCTTC
TRBD2	-	TRBV9	TRBJ2-2	CASSGGLAGGNWPGELFF	TGTGCCAGCAGCGGAGGACTAGCGGGGGGAAACTGGCCCGGGGAGCTGTTTTTT
TRBD1	-	TRBV30	TRBJ1-5	CAWSFTGGNQPQHF	TGTGCCTGGAGTTTCACAGGGGGGAATCAGCCCCAGCATTTT
-	-	TRBV9	TRBJ2-3	CASSLQGFADTQYF	TGTGCCAGCAGCCTTCAGGGGTTCGCCGATACGCAGTATTTT
TRBD2	few	TRBV18	TRBJ2-5	CASSPELAGVQETQYF	TGTGCCAGCTCACCAGAACTAGCGGGGGTTCAAGAGACCCAGTACTTC
-	-	TRBV7-9	TRBJ2-3	CASSGGGRRNTQYF	TGTGCCAGCAGTGGTGGGGGCAGGAGAAATACGCAGTATTTT
TRBD2	-	TRBV9	TRBJ2-3	CASSVRGSGGATDTQYF	TGTGCCAGCAGCGTACGCGGTAGCGGGGGGGCAACGGATACGCAGTATTTT
-	-	TRBV30	TRBJ1-4	CAWSVQTGGNEKLFF	TGTGCCTGGAGTGTACAGACAGGCGGCAATGAAAAACTGTTTTTT
-	-	TRBV3-1/TRBV3-2	TRBJ1-2	CASSQEGLGGYTF	TGTGCCAGCAGCCAAGAGGGGCTCGGGGGCTACACCTTC
TRBD1	-	TRBV4-3	TRBJ2-2	CASSLRQGNTGELFF	TGCGCCAGCAGCCTCCGACAGGGAAACACCGGGGAGCTGTTTTTT
TRBD1	-	TRBV7-2	TRBJ1-1	CASSRTGISVFTEAFF	TGTGCCAGCAGTCGGACAGGGATCAGTGTGTTTACTGAAGCTTTCTTT
TRBD1	-	TRBV5-4	TRBJ2-7	CASSWATGSSYEQYF	TGTGCCAGCAGCTGGGCGACAGGGTCCTCCTACGAGCAGTACTTC
TRBD1	once	TRBV27	TRBJ1-2	CASSLTGTGSYGYTF	TGTGCCAGCAGTTTGACCGGGACAGGGTCATATGGCTACACCTTC
TRBD1	few	TRBV5-4	TRBJ2-2	CASSNRGAIVTGELFF	TGTGCCAGCAGCAACAGGGGCGCGATTGTCACCGGGGAGCTGTTTTTT
-	-	TRBV30	TRBJ1-4	CAWSNPRVVVAKLFF	TGTGCCTGGAGTAACCCGAGAGTAGTCGTTGCAAAACTGTTTTTT
-	-	TRBV9	TRBJ2-3	CASSVGADTDTQYF	TGTGCCAGCAGCGTAGGAGCGGACACAGATACGCAGTATTTT
TRBD1	-	TRBV25-1	TRBJ2-2	CASSDTGTGNTGELFF	TGTGCCAGCAGTGACACCGGGACAGGGAACACCGGGGAGCTGTTTTTT
-	-	TRBV19	TRBJ1-2	CASSIIEGVGYTF	TGTGCCAGTAGTATAATAGAGGGAGTTGGCTACACCTTC
-	-	TRBV30	TRBJ1-1	CAWSQNRENTEAFF	TGTGCCTGGAGCCAGAACAGGGAAAACACTGAAGCTTTCTTT
TRBD1	-	TRBV4-3	TRBJ1-5	CASSQGTGYNQPQHF	TGCGCCAGCAGCCAAGGGACAGGGTACAATCAGCCCCAGCATTTT
-	once	TRBV3-1/TRBV3-2	TRBJ1-2	CASSRGGRGRSNYGYTF	TGTGCCAGCAGCAGGGGCGGGCGGGGCAGGTCTAACTATGGCTACACCTTC
TRBD1	few	TRBV28	TRBJ1-4	CASSWRKGAGLFF	TGTGCCAGCAGTTGGAGGAAGGGGGCTGGTCTGTTTTTT
-	few	TRBV30	TRBJ1-5	CAWSAGSISNQPQHF	TGTGCCTGGAGCGCAGGGTCGATTAGCAATCAGCCCCAGCATTTT
-	-	TRBV19	TRBJ1-2	CASSIFQGSYGYTF	TGTGCCAGTAGTATTTTTCAGGGCAGCTATGGCTACACCTTC
TRBD2	-	TRBV6-6	TRBJ2-7	CASSYLGTKAYEQYF	TGTGCCAGCAGTTACCTTGGGACTAAAGCCTACGAGCAGTACTTC
-	-	TRBV5-1	TRBJ1-1	CASSPGQSEAFF	TGCGCCAGCAGCCCTGGACAGAGTGAAGCTTTCTTT
TRBD1	once	TRBV6-2/TRBV6-3	TRBJ1-4	CASSYWAGAGQNNEKLFF	TGTGCCAGCAGTTACTGGGCCGGGGCGGGACAGAATAATGAAAAACTGTTTTTT
TRBD1	-	TRBV7-9	TRBJ1-2	CASKGAHGYTF	TGTGCCAGCAAGGGGGCGCACGGCTACACCTTC
-	few	TRBV6-2/TRBV6-3	TRBJ1-1	CASSYSQVISSGRNTEAFF	TGTGCCAGCAGTTACTCCCAGGTCATCTCATCGGGGAGGAACACTGAAGCTTTCTTT
TRBD1	-	TRBV6-5	TRBJ1-6	CATGGTGANSPLHF	TGTGCCACAGGGGGAACAGGGGCTAATTCACCCCTCCACTTT
TRBD1	-	TRBV3-1/TRBV3-2	TRBJ1-1	CASSTDRKAKGTEAFF	TGTGCCAGCAGCACGGACAGGAAGGCTAAGGGGACTGAAGCTTTCTTT
-	-	TRBV12-3/TRBV12-4	TRBJ2-7	CASSPQVYYEQYF	TGTGCCAGCAGTCCCCAGGTATACTACGAGCAGTACTTC